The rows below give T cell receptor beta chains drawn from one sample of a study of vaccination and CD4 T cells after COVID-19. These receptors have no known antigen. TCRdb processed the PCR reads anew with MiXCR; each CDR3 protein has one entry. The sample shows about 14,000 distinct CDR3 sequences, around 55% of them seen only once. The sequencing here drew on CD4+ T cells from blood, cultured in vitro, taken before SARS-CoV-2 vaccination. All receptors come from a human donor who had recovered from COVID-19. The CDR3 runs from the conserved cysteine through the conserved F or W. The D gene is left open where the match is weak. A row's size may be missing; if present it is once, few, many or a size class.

TGTGCCAGCAGTGATAGGACAGGCCAGGGAGGCTACACCTTC,CASSDRTGQGGYTF,few,TRBJ1-2,TRBV2,14,TRBD1
TGTGCCAGCAGTCCCGACAGGGCCACTCTCCGTACTCACACAGATACGCAGTATTTT,CASSPDRATLRTHTDTQYF,.,TRBJ2-3,TRBV11-1,19,TRBD1
TGTGCCACCAGGGACAGGGAAGGCTCACCCCTCCACTTT,CATRDREGSPLHF,few,TRBJ1-6,TRBV6-1,13,TRBD1
TGTGCCAGCAGCCCACGGCCACTGGCGATCGAGCAGTACTTC,CASSPRPLAIEQYF,.,TRBJ2-7,TRBV5-4,14,.
TGTGCCAGCAGCTTAGGGGTTCAGCCCGGGGAGCTGTTTTTT,CASSLGVQPGELFF,once,TRBJ2-2,TRBV7-8,14,.
TGTGCCAGCAGCTTAAGGAGGGAGCTGTTTTTT,CASSLRRELFF,medium-sized,TRBJ2-2,TRBV7-2,11,.
TGCAGTGCTAGATCGAGCGGGAGGAATGAGCAGTACTTC,CSARSSGRNEQYF,few,TRBJ2-7,TRBV20-1,13,TRBD2
TGTGCCAGCACCATTACAGGGAGGGGCTCCTATAATTCACCCCTCCACTTT,CASTITGRGSYNSPLHF,.,TRBJ1-6,TRBV6-1,17,.
TGTGCCAGCAGTGAAGTCTATGGCTACACCTTC,CASSEVYGYTF,few,TRBJ1-2,TRBV6-1,11,.
TGTGCCAGCAGTGATCGTACTCAAGGGCCGTTCCTTTTT,CASSDRTQGPFLF,few,TRBJ1-5,TRBV2,13,.
TGTGCCAGCAGCTTGGAGAATGAGCAGTTCTTC,CASSLENEQFF,once,TRBJ2-1,TRBV5-8,11,.
TGTGCCAGCAGGACGGGGCCTGAAGCTTTCTTT,CASRTGPEAFF,.,TRBJ1-1,TRBV2,11,.
TGTGCCAGTAGGTGGTCGGCCAACACTGAAGCTTTCTTT,CASRWSANTEAFF,.,TRBJ1-1,TRBV19,13,.
TGTGCCAGCGAATGGCAGGCTGGGGCCAACGTCCTGACTTTC,CASEWQAGANVLTF,few,TRBJ2-6,TRBV19,14,.
TGTGCCAGCAGCTTAAAAGTGGGAGGAGATACGCAGTATTTT,CASSLKVGGDTQYF,.,TRBJ2-3,TRBV7-6,14,.
TGCGCCAGCAGCTTGTCCGGGGGACGGGACACTGAAGCTTTCTTT,CASSLSGGRDTEAFF,.,TRBJ1-1,TRBV5-1,15,.